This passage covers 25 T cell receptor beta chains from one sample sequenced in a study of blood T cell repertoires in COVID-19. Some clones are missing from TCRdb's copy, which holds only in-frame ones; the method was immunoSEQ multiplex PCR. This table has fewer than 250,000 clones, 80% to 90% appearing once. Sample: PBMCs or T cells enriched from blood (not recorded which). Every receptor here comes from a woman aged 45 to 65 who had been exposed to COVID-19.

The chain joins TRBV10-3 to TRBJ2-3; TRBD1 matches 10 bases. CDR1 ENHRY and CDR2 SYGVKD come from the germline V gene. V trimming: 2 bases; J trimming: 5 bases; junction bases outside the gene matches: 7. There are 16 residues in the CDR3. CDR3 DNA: TGTGCCATCAGTGAGCCGACAGGGGGCGGAAGAGATACGCAGTATTTT. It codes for CAISEPTGGGRDTQYF.

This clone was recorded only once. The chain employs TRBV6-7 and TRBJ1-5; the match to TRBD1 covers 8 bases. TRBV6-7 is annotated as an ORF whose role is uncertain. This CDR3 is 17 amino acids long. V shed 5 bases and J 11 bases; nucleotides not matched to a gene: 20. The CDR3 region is CASSTRDRPPSESAQHF. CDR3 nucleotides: TGTGCCAGCAGTACCCGGGACAGGCCCCCCTCCGAGTCGGCCCAGCATTTT.

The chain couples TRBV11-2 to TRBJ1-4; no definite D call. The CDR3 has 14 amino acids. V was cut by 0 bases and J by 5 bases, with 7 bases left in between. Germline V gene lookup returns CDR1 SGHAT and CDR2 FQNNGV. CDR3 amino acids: CASSLDGENEKLFF. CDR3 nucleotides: TGTGCCAGCAGCTTAGACGGGGAGAATGAAAAACTGTTTTTT.

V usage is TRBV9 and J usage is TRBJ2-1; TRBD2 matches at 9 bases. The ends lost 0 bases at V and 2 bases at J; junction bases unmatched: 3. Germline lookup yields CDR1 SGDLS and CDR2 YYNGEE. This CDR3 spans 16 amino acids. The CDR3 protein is CASSVARTSAYNEQFF. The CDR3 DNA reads TGTGCCAGCAGCGTAGCTAGGACTAGCGCCTACAATGAGCAGTTCTTC.

CDR3 sequence: CASGGGFSETQYF. The CDR3 DNA is TGTGCCAGCGGGGGAGGGTTTTCGGAGACCCAGTACTTC. The rearrangement uses TRBV2 and TRBJ2-5; 7 nucleotides agree with TRBD2. Germline V CDR1 and CDR2: SNHLY, FYNNEI. Germline trimming cut 8 bases from V and 5 bases from J; bases unmatched to any gene: 8. The CDR3 totals 13 residues.

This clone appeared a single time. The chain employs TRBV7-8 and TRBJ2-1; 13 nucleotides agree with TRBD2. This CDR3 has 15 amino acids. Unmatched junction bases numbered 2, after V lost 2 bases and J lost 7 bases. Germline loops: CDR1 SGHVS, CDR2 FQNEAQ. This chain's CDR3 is CASSLRTSGGNEQFF. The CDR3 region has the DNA TGTGCCAGCAGCTTACGGACTAGCGGGGGAAATGAGCAGTTCTTC.

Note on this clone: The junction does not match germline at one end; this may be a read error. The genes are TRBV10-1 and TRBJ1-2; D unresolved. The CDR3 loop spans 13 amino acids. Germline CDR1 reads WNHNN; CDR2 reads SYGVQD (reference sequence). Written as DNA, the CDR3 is TGCGCCAGCAGTGAAGATGAGAACTTTGGCTACACCTTC. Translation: CASSEDENFGYTF.

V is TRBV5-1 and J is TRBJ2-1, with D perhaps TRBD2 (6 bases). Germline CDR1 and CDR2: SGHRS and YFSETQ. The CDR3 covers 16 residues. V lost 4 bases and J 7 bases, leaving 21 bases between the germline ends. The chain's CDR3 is CASSPGGPTEGNEQFF. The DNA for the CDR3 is TGCGCCAGCAGCCCCGGAGGGCCTACAGAGGGGAATGAGCAGTTCTTC.

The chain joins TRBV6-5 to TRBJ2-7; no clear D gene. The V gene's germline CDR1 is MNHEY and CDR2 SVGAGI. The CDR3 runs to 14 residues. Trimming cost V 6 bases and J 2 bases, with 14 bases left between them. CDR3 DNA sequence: TGTGCCAGCAGAGATTACGACGGAGCCTACGAGCAGTACTTC. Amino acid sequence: CASRDYDGAYEQYF.

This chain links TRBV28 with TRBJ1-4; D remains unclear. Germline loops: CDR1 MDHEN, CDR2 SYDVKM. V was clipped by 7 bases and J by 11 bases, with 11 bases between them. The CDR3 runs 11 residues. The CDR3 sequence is CASNNGEKLFF. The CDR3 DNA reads TGTGCCAGCAATAATGGAGAGAAACTGTTTTTT.

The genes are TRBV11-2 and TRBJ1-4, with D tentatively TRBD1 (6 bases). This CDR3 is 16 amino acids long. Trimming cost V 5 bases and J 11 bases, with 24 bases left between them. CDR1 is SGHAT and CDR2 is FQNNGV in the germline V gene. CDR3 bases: TGTGCCAGCAGCCCGACTTCACAGGGATCCTTTTTTAAACTGTTTTTT. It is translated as CASSPTSQGSFFKLFF.

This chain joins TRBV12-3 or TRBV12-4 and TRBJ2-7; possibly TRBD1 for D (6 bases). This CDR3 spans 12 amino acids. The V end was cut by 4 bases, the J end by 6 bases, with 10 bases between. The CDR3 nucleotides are TGTGCCAGCAGTTACTCCAGGGGCGAGCAGTACTTC. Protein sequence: CASSYSRGEQYF.

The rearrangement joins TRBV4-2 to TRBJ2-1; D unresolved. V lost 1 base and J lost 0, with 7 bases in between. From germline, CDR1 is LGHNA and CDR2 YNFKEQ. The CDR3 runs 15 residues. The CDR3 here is CASSQAFSSYNEQFF. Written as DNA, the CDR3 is TGTGCCAGCAGCCAAGCCTTTTCCTCCTACAATGAGCAGTTCTTC.

CDR3 loop: CASSLTGTADEKLFF. The CDR3 nucleotides are TGCGCCAGCAGCCTGACCGGGACAGCGGACGAAAAACTGTTTTTT. V usage is TRBV4-1 and J usage is TRBJ1-4; 7 bases are a match to TRBD1. This CDR3 comprises 15 residues. V lost 4 bases and J lost 8; bases outside the gene matches: 10. CDR1 and CDR2 (germline): MGHRA, YSYEKL.

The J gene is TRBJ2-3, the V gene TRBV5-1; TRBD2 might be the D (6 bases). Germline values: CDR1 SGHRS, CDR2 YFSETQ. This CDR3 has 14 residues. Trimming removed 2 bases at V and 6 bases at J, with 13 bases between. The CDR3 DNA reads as TGCGCCAGCAGCTTCGGCGGGGCGGTGGATACGCAGTATTTT. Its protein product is CASSFGGAVDTQYF.

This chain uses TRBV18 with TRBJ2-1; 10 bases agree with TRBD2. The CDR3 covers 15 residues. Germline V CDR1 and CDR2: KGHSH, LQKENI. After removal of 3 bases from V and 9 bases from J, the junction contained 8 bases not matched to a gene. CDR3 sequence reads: CASSPGLAAVTEQFF. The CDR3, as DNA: TGTGCCAGCTCACCCGGACTAGCGGCGGTCACTGAGCAGTTCTTC.

The CDR3 DNA reads as TGTGCCAGCAGCCCCGGGGGAATCTCCTATAATTCACCCCTCCACTTT. Amino acids: CASSPGGISYNSPLHF. The rearrangement joins TRBV27 to TRBJ1-6, with a possible D match to TRBD1 (5 bases). Per the germline V gene, CDR1 is MNHEY and CDR2 is SMNVEV (reference sequence). The germline V and J ends were trimmed by 6 bases and 0 bases, with 12 bases remaining between them. The CDR3 runs 16 residues.

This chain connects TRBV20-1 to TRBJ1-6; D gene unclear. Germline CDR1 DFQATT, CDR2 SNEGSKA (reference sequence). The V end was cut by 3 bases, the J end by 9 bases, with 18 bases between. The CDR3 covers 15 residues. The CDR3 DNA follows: TGCAGTGCTAGTGTCGAGGGTAGAAGTAGTTCACCCCTCCACTTT. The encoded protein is CSASVEGRSSSPLHF.

CDR3 nucleotide sequence: TGTGCCAGCTCACCGGGCGGGGCCCGGACAGATACGCAGTATTTT. Protein product: CASSPGGARTDTQYF. The V and J genes are TRBV18 and TRBJ2-3; the D gene is possibly TRBD2 (6 bases). This CDR3 has 15 residues. Between the trimmed V and J ends, which lost 3 bases and 3 bases, there was a span of 13 bases. Germline V gene lookup returns CDR1 KGHSH and CDR2 LQKENI.

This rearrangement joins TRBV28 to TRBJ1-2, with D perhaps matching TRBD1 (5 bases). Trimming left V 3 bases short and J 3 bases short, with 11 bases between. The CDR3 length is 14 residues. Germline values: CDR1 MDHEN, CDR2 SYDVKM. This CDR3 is CASSLGRVDYGYTF. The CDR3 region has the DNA TGTGCCAGCAGTTTGGGCAGGGTAGACTATGGCTACACCTTC.

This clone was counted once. CDR3 region: CASSIKTGGHGYTF. The CDR3 coding sequence is TGTGCCAGCAGTATAAAGACAGGGGGTCATGGCTACACCTTC. This rearrangement joins TRBV7-2 to TRBJ1-2; 9 positions match TRBD1. Trimming at V came to 6 bases and at J to 6 bases, leaving 8 bases not matched to a gene. The CDR3 extends over 14 amino acids. Germline loops: CDR1 SGHTA, CDR2 FQGNSA.

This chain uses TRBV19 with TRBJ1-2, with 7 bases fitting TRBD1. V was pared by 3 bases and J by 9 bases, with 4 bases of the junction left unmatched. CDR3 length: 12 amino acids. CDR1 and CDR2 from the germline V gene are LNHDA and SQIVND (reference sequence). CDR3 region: CASSILTGSYTF. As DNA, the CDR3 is TGTGCCAGTAGTATTCTGACAGGGAGCTACACCTTC.

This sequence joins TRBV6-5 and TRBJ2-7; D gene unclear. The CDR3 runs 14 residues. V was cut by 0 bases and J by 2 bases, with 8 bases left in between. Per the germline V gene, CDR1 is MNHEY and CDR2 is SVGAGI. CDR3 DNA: TGTGCCAGCAGTTACTCGGAACAGACCTACGAGCAGTACTTC. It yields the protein CASSYSEQTYEQYF.

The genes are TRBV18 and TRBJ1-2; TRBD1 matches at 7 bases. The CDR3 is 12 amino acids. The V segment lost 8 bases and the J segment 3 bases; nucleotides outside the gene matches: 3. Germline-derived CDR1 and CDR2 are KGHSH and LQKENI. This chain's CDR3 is CASRDSHYGYTF. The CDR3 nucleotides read TGTGCCAGCCGGGACAGCCACTATGGCTACACCTTC.

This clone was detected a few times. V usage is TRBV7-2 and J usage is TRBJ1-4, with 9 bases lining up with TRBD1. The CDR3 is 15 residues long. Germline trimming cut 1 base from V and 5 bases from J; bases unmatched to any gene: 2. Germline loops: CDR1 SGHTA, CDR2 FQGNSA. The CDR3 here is CASSLVGTGNEKLFF. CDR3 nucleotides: TGTGCCAGCAGCTTAGTAGGGACAGGGAATGAAAAACTGTTTTTT.